These 14 T cell receptor beta chains were sequenced from one sample in a study of T-cell memory formation after mild COVID-19. Using its own MiXCR run on the 5' RACE reads, TCRdb lists one record per CDR3 protein. This table has hundreds of thousands of distinct CDR3 sequences, about a sixth appearing once. Sequencing was performed on PBMCs or a T cell subset sorted from them (not recorded which). These receptor sequences come from a man aged 18 to 35 who had mild COVID-19 (a few samples of this study predate the infection). Cell type and time point are not known.

V gene TRBV20-1 combines with J gene TRBJ1-1; D gene unclear. Trimming removed 4 bases at V and 3 bases at J, with 12 bases between. The CDR3 spans 13 residues. Germline V gives CDR1 DFQATT, CDR2 SNEGSKA (reference sequence). This CDR3 is CSANRPDHTEAFF. The CDR3 DNA reads as TGCAGTGCTAACCGTCCGGATCACACTGAAGCTTTCTTT.

This clonotype occurred a few times. The V and J genes are TRBV7-9 and TRBJ1-1, with D uncertain. V shed 3 bases and J shed 0 bases, with 11 bases lying between them. Per germline, CDR1 SEHNR and CDR2 FQNEAQ (reference sequence). The CDR3 consists of 15 residues. CDR3 in DNA: TGTGCCAGCAGCTTCGACGGGTCAGTGAACACTGAAGCTTTCTTT. It encodes CASSFDGSVNTEAFF.

This clonotype was observed a few times. V gene TRBV4-1 combines with J gene TRBJ1-2, with D perhaps matching TRBD1 (5 bases). The V end was cut by 3 bases, the J end by 5 bases, with 13 bases between. The CDR3 is 14 amino acids. Per the germline V gene, CDR1 is MGHRA and CDR2 is YSYEKL. CDR3 region: CASSHLSGGYGYTF. The CDR3 region has the DNA TGCGCCAGCAGCCACCTCTCGGGGGGGTATGGCTACACCTTC.

The table lists this clonotype with a few counts. The V gene is TRBV5-5, the J gene TRBJ1-5, with 8 bases fitting TRBD1. This CDR3 spans 16 amino acids. CDR1 and CDR2 from the germline V gene are SGHKS and YYEKEE (reference sequence). With 0 bases clipped from V and 3 bases from J, the junction kept 5 bases outside the gene matches. The CDR3: CASSLVHRGDNQPQHF. In DNA, the CDR3 is TGTGCCAGCAGCTTGGTTCACAGGGGGGACAATCAGCCCCAGCATTTT.

This clonotype was picked up a small number of times. This sequence joins TRBV20-1 and TRBJ1-5; the D is unclear. This CDR3 spans 15 amino acids. Trimming removed 3 bases from V and 0 bases from J, with 12 bases in between. The germline gives CDR1 DFQATT, CDR2 SNEGSKA (reference sequence). CDR3 sequence: CSARNGWYSNQPQHF. The CDR3 nucleotides are TGCAGTGCTAGGAACGGGTGGTATAGCAATCAGCCCCAGCATTTT.

This clonotype has only a few counts. The chain is built from TRBV14 and TRBJ2-2; D uncertain. The germline V gene encodes CDR1 SGHDN and CDR2 FVKESK. Between the trimmed V and J ends, which lost 4 bases and 9 bases, there was a span of 9 bases. The CDR3 runs 12 residues. This CDR3 is CASSLNRRELFF. The DNA of the CDR3 is TGTGCCAGCAGCCTAAATAGGAGGGAGCTGTTTTTT.

This clonotype has more than one count but fewer than ten. CDR3 nucleotide sequence: TGTGCCAGCAGTTCGACTAGCGGAGATACGCAGTATTTT. This codes for CASSSTSGDTQYF. The genes are TRBV6-5 and TRBJ2-3; TRBD2 matches at 9 bases. The CDR3 has 13 residues. The V and J ends lost 4 bases and 5 bases, in that order; junction bases with no gene match: 1. The germline V gene has CDR1 MNHEY and CDR2 SVGAGI.

This clonotype has only a few counts. This rearrangement joins TRBV3-1 to TRBJ1-1; D is possibly TRBD1 (5 bases). The CDR3 has 14 amino acids. The germline V and J ends were trimmed by 2 bases and 6 bases, with 13 bases remaining between them. Germline V lookup: CDR1 LGHDT, CDR2 YNNKEL (reference sequence). The CDR3, as DNA: TGTGCCAGCAGCCAATCGCGGGGGGTTCCTGAAGCTTTCTTT. This codes for CASSQSRGVPEAFF. The variable domain in full, completed from reference TRBV3-1 and TRBJ1-1, reads DTAVSQTPKYLVTQMGNDKSIKCEQNLGHDTMYWYKQDSKKFLKIMFSYNNKELIINETVPNRFSPKSPDKAHLNLHINSLELGDSAVYFCASSQSRGVPEAFFGQGTRLTVV.

J is TRBJ1-2 and V is TRBV27; 11 bases line up with TRBD1. The germline V gene has CDR1 MNHEY and CDR2 SMNVEV (reference sequence). With V trimmed by 5 bases and J by 7 bases, 6 bases remained unmatched. The CDR3 runs 14 residues. The CDR3 is CASSPGTGGGGYTF. DNA for the CDR3: TGTGCCAGCAGTCCCGGGACAGGGGGTGGTGGCTACACCTTC.

In this sample, this clonotype turned up a few times. The V gene is TRBV2, the J gene TRBJ2-1; D is tentatively TRBD1 or TRBD2 (5 bases each). In germline, CDR1 is SNHLY, CDR2 FYNNEI. Between the trimmed V and J ends, which lost 8 bases and 4 bases, there was a span of 15 bases. The CDR3 loop spans 14 amino acids. For the CDR3, the DNA is TGTGCCAGCGGCCTCCGGGACCGATACAATGAGCAGTTCTTC. As protein: CASGLRDRYNEQFF.

This clonotype came up many times. The chain has TRBV3-1 and TRBJ1-5; D unresolved. There are 14 residues in the CDR3. The germline V gene encodes CDR1 LGHDT and CDR2 YNNKEL (reference sequence). Trimming took 0 bases from V and 4 from J, leaving 7 bases between them. CDR3 sequence reads: CASSQDTGNQPQHF. The CDR3 DNA follows: TGTGCCAGCAGCCAAGATACGGGGAATCAGCCCCAGCATTTT.

This clonotype was observed a handful of times. The J gene is TRBJ2-3, the V gene TRBV6-2 or TRBV6-3, with D maybe TRBD2 (5 bases). Germline V CDR1 and CDR2: MNHEY, SVGEGT. V was cut by 5 bases and J by 4 bases, with 13 bases left in between. This CDR3 contains 14 residues. CDR3 in amino acids: CASSAMRVSDTQYF. Written as DNA, the CDR3 is TGTGCCAGCAGTGCCATGAGGGTTTCAGATACGCAGTATTTT.

This clonotype appeared a few times. The chain uses TRBV25-1 and TRBJ2-1, with D unresolved. Deletions cut 2 bases from V and 9 bases from J, with 14 bases between. The CDR3 spans 14 residues. The germline gives CDR1 MGHDK, CDR2 SYGVNS. CDR3 sequence: CASSELGPSGEQFF. The DNA for the CDR3 is TGTGCCAGCAGTGAACTAGGTCCGTCCGGTGAGCAGTTCTTC.

This clonotype was detected ten times or more. The rearrangement links TRBV6-4 to TRBJ1-2; no clear D. The CDR3 consists of 16 residues. Germline CDR1 reads MRHNA; CDR2 reads SNTAGT. Trimming cost V 0 bases and J 6 bases, with 17 bases left between them. CDR3 DNA sequence: TGTGCCAGCAGTGACTCGTTTCCCCGGGGATTTGATGGCTACACCTTC. Translated: CASSDSFPRGFDGYTF.